The 28 T cell receptor beta chains below all came from one sample that was sequenced in a study of Graves' ophthalmopathy and Graves' hyperthyroidism. Amplification of TCR beta CDR3 regions used RNA transcripts. Scientists carried out first-round RT-PCR using HTBI primers and then a second-round multiplex PCR. TCRdb fed the multiplex PCR reads into MiXCR, producing one record per CDR3 protein. The sample records roughly 400,000 distinct CDR3 sequences, around 19% being singletons. Sample: peripheral blood. Every receptor here comes from a woman between 18 and 29 years old with Graves' ophthalmopathy.

J is TRBJ2-5 and V is TRBV7-2; D uncertain. This CDR3 is built from 12 residues. Trimming stripped 5 bases from V and 5 bases from J, with 9 bases between. In germline, CDR1 is SGHTA, CDR2 FQGNSA. CDR3 amino acids: CASSAERETQYF. CDR3 DNA sequence: TGTGCCAGCAGCGCCGAAAGGGAGACCCAGTACTTC.

This clonotype has a count of ten or more. This CDR3 is CASSTNSNSPLHF. CDR3 bases: TGTGCCAGCAGTACTAACAGCAATTCACCCCTCCACTTT. The chain has TRBV7-2 and TRBJ1-6, with D unclear. The CDR3 contains 13 residues. V lost 6 bases to trimming and J lost 7 bases, with 10 bases between them. Looked up from germline, CDR1 is SGHTA and CDR2 is FQGNSA. Full variable domain (remainder filled in from reference TRBV7-2 and TRBJ1-6): GAGVSQSPSNKVTEKGKDVELRCDPISGHTALYWYRQSLGQGLEFLIYFQGNSAPDKSGLPSDRFSAERTGGSVSTLTIQRTQQEDSAVYLCASSTNSNSPLHFGNGTRLTVT.

This clonotype has ten or more counts. The chain uses TRBV15 and TRBJ1-5; D gene ambiguous. CDR3 length equals 15 residues. The germline gives CDR1 LNHNV, CDR2 YYDKDF (reference sequence). Trimming pared 0 bases from V and 4 bases from J, leaving 10 bases between. The CDR3, as DNA: TGTGCCACCAGCAGAGATCAGCAGCTAAATCAGCCCCAGCATTTT. It translates to CATSRDQQLNQPQHF.

This clonotype was detected many times. The chain recombines TRBV6-5 with TRBJ1-3; TRBD1 might be the D (6 bases). CDR1 and CDR2 (germline): MNHEY, SVGAGI. This CDR3 is built from 15 residues. V was clipped by 2 bases and J by 4 bases, with 12 bases between them. CDR3 sequence reads: CASSYRGTRGNTIYF. Here the CDR3 DNA reads TGTGCCAGCAGTTACCGGGGGACACGGGGAAACACCATATATTTT.

This clonotype appeared many times. The gene calls are TRBV25-1 and TRBJ1-2; D ambiguous. The CDR3 extends over 13 amino acids. CDR1 MGHDK and CDR2 SYGVNS come from the germline V gene. V was pared by 3 bases and J by 7 bases, with 12 bases between. For the CDR3, the DNA is TGTGCCAGCAGTGACATGAGGGTACGTGGCTACACCTTC. This codes for CASSDMRVRGYTF.

This clonotype was counted only a few times. This chain joins TRBV12-3 or TRBV12-4 and TRBJ2-7; maybe TRBD1 (5 bases). The CDR3 totals 15 residues. V dropped 2 bases and J dropped 5 bases, with 16 bases sitting between them. CDR3 DNA: TGTGCCAGCAGTTTATGGGGCAGTGGTCCGGACGAGCAGTACTTC. It yields the protein CASSLWGSGPDEQYF.

This clonotype occurred many times. The chain couples TRBV14 to TRBJ2-5, with unresolved D. The CDR3 has 13 amino acids. CDR1 is SGHDN, CDR2 FVKESK, per germline. V was pared by 0 bases and J by 5 bases, with 7 bases between. CDR3 DNA sequence: TGTGCCAGCAGCCAAGAGTTCCGGGAGACCCAGTACTTC. It encodes CASSQEFRETQYF.

This clonotype has ten or more counts. This sequence joins TRBV12-3 or TRBV12-4 and TRBJ1-6; D uncertain. The CDR3 extends over 14 amino acids. Trimming took 6 bases from V and 7 from J, leaving 13 bases between them. The CDR3 protein is CASSSVVGNSPLHF. CDR3 DNA sequence: TGTGCCAGCAGCTCCGTGGTAGGGAATTCACCCCTCCACTTT.

This clonotype was seen once. The chain carries TRBV20-1 and TRBJ2-7; 12 bases map to TRBD2. Germline assignment: CDR1 DFQATT and CDR2 SNEGSKA (reference sequence). J gave up 0 bases and V 6 bases, and 12 bases lay outside the gene matches. The CDR3 runs 17 residues. For the CDR3, the DNA is TGCAGTGCCCTGACTAGCGGGAGCCCTTTAAACTCCTACGAGCAGTACTTC. This gives the protein CSALTSGSPLNSYEQYF.

Many counts were recorded for this clonotype. The V gene is TRBV15, the J gene TRBJ2-7; 7 bases line up with TRBD1. The CDR3 has 15 residues. Germline values: CDR1 LNHNV, CDR2 YYDKDF (reference sequence). V was pared by 0 bases and J by 0 bases, with 2 bases of the junction left unmatched. The CDR3 DNA follows: TGTGCCACCAGCAGAGAGGCAGGGGGCTCCTACGAGCAGTACTTC. Amino acid sequence: CATSREAGGSYEQYF.

This clonotype was observed at least ten times. The chain carries TRBV11-2 and TRBJ2-7; no reliable D call. This CDR3 is built from 14 residues. V was shortened by 8 bases and J by 0 bases, with 14 bases between the two germline ends. Looked up from germline, CDR1 is SGHAT and CDR2 is FQNNGV. This CDR3 is CASGRVRNSYEQYF. Written as DNA, the CDR3 is TGTGCCAGCGGAAGGGTTCGTAACTCCTACGAGCAGTACTTC.

This clonotype was observed a handful of times. The chain uses TRBV29-1 and TRBJ2-2; D may be TRBD2 (6 bases). Trimming removed 5 bases at V and 2 bases at J, with 12 bases between. Germline assignment: CDR1 SQVTM and CDR2 ANQGSEA. The CDR3 is 14 residues long. In DNA form, the CDR3 reads TGCAGCGTTTTAGTGGGACTCAACACCGGGGAGCTGTTTTTT. It encodes CSVLVGLNTGELFF.

This clonotype was recorded at least ten times. The J gene is TRBJ1-3, the V gene TRBV12-5; D might be TRBD1 (5 bases). V dropped 1 base and J dropped 1 base, with 5 bases sitting between them. The germline gives CDR1 LGHNT, CDR2 FRNRAP. This CDR3 region has 14 residues. CDR3 DNA sequence: TGTGCTAGTGGTTTGGCAGGGTCTGGAAACACCATATATTTT. Encoded protein: CASGLAGSGNTIYF.

This clonotype was seen ten or more times. The chain uses TRBV28 and TRBJ1-1; 9 positions match TRBD1. Losses at the gene ends were 6 bases for V and 7 bases for J; bases not matched to a gene: 9. The CDR3 extends over 14 amino acids. Germline CDR1 and CDR2: MDHEN and SYDVKM. CDR3 in amino acids: CASSLGGTGFEAFF. The CDR3 nucleotides read TGTGCCAGCAGCCTGGGCGGGACAGGGTTTGAAGCTTTCTTT.

This clonotype was recorded at least ten times. The V call is TRBV6-5, the J call TRBJ1-2; possible D gene TRBD1, 5 bases. The V gene's germline CDR1 is MNHEY and CDR2 SVGAGI. There are 13 residues in the CDR3. With 4 bases removed from V and 4 bases from J, the gap between germline ends came to 10 bases. CDR3 bases: TGTGCCAGCAGTTTAGACAGCGCCTATGGCTACACCTTC. Amino acid sequence: CASSLDSAYGYTF.

This clonotype has ten or more counts. Germline is not matched at one junction end, which may reflect a read error. The chain employs TRBV24-1 and TRBJ1-5; possible D gene TRBD1, 5 bases. The germline gives CDR1 KGHDR, CDR2 SFDVKD. This CDR3 contains 14 residues. The CDR3 region is CATSDETGVRPQHF. The CDR3 region has the DNA TGCGCCACCAGTGACGAAACGGGGGTTCGGCCCCAGCATTTT.

At least ten counts were recorded for this clonotype. V usage is TRBV6-5 and J usage is TRBJ1-1; D gene ambiguous. Germline CDR1 and CDR2: MNHEY and SVGAGI. The V and J ends lost 0 bases and 0 bases respectively, with 8 bases between them. The CDR3 contains 15 residues. CDR3 sequence: CASSYSKVLNTEAFF. The CDR3 DNA sequence: TGTGCCAGCAGTTACTCGAAGGTGTTGAACACTGAAGCTTTCTTT.

This clonotype was observed a handful of times. Since a much larger clone is just one base distant, this may be a read error. This chain joins TRBV7-3 and TRBJ1-1; tentative D call: TRBD1 (6 bases). The germline CDR1 and CDR2 sequences are SGHTA and FQGTGA. This CDR3 has 13 amino acids. V shed 5 bases and J shed 3 bases, with 10 bases lying between them. In nucleotides, the CDR3 is TGTGCCAGCAGCCCGGACAGCCACACTGAAGCTTTCTTT. Translating gives CASSPDSHTEAFF.

V and J are TRBV19 and TRBJ2-7, with no clear D. Germline values: CDR1 LNHDA, CDR2 SQIVND (reference sequence). Trimming stripped 3 bases from V and 0 bases from J, with 12 bases between. The CDR3 extends over 15 amino acids. CDR3 bases: TGTGCCAGTAGTATTACCGCGACGGACTCCTACGAGCAGTACTTC. Translating gives CASSITATDSYEQYF.

This clonotype was recorded at least ten times. This sequence joins TRBV28 and TRBJ2-3; D perhaps matches TRBD2 (5 bases). The CDR3 has 15 residues. Trimming shortened V by 5 bases and J by 2 bases, and 14 bases separated the two germline ends. Germline V gene lookup returns CDR1 MDHEN and CDR2 SYDVKM. CDR3 bases: TGTGCCAGCAGTCCCGTCCAGCGGTACACAGATACGCAGTATTTT. Protein product: CASSPVQRYTDTQYF.

This clonotype showed up many times. The chain couples TRBV15 to TRBJ2-5; tentative D call: TRBD2 (6 bases). The germline V gene has CDR1 LNHNV and CDR2 YYDKDF (reference sequence). The CDR3 covers 14 residues. V was cut by 0 bases and J by 3 bases, with 8 bases left in between. This CDR3 is CATSRDGGEETQYF. The CDR3 bases are TGTGCCACCAGCAGAGATGGAGGGGAAGAGACCCAGTACTTC.

The table lists this clonotype with many counts. The rearrangement links TRBV6-2 or TRBV6-3 to TRBJ2-5; D possibly corresponds to TRBD2 (5 bases). CDR3 size: 14 residues. Trimming pared 5 bases from V and 4 bases from J, leaving 14 bases between. Per germline, CDR1 MNHEY and CDR2 SVGEGT. The CDR3 DNA reads as TGTGCCAGCAGTCCACCGGAGGTCCGAGAGACCCAGTACTTC. Protein product: CASSPPEVRETQYF.

This clonotype has ten or more counts. This rearrangement joins TRBV7-9 to TRBJ1-1; D ambiguous. In germline, CDR1 is SEHNR, CDR2 FQNEAQ (reference sequence). The CDR3 has 14 amino acids. V gave up 1 base and J gave up 5 bases, with 11 bases separating them. CDR3: CASSLGGFGTEAFF. In DNA form, the CDR3 reads TGTGCCAGCAGCTTAGGAGGGTTTGGGACTGAAGCTTTCTTT.

The chain is built from TRBV2 and TRBJ1-1; D is possibly TRBD1 (5 bases). Germline V gives CDR1 SNHLY, CDR2 FYNNEI. This CDR3 has 12 residues. The germline V and J ends were trimmed by 11 bases and 1 base, with 11 bases remaining between them. The CDR3 reads CARRTGNTEAFF. The DNA of the CDR3 is TGTGCCCGGAGAACAGGGAACACTGAAGCTTTCTTT.

At least ten counts were recorded for this clonotype. V usage is TRBV11-2 and J usage is TRBJ1-2; the D gene is possibly TRBD1 (5 bases). Trimming removed 3 bases at V and 8 bases at J, with 10 bases between. Germline values: CDR1 SGHAT, CDR2 FQNNGV. The CDR3 is 12 residues long. The CDR3 DNA is TGTGCCAGCAGCTTCGGGACTATGGGCTACACCTTC. It translates to CASSFGTMGYTF.

This clonotype was observed at least ten times. V and J are TRBV20-1 and TRBJ1-1; D gene ambiguous. This CDR3 contains 14 residues. Between the trimmed V and J ends, which lost 0 bases and 5 bases, there was a span of 13 bases. The V gene's germline CDR1 is DFQATT and CDR2 SNEGSKA (reference sequence). The CDR3 loop reads CSARDWAVRTEAFF. Here the CDR3 DNA reads TGCAGTGCTAGAGATTGGGCGGTTCGAACTGAAGCTTTCTTT.

This clonotype was observed many times. This rearrangement joins TRBV5-1 to TRBJ1-5; D remains ambiguous. The CDR3 length is 13 residues. Germline V gives CDR1 SGHRS, CDR2 YFSETQ. The V gene lost 4 bases and the J gene lost 5 bases, with 10 bases spanning the gap. The CDR3 here is CASSAVLDQPQHF. The CDR3 DNA follows: TGCGCCAGCAGCGCCGTTTTAGATCAGCCCCAGCATTTT.

This clonotype was counted at least ten times. The gene calls are TRBV4-2 and TRBJ2-7; D not certain. This CDR3 spans 14 amino acids. CDR1 and CDR2 from the germline V gene are LGHNA and YNFKEQ. Trimming shortened V by 0 bases and J by 0 bases, and 6 bases separated the two germline ends. The CDR3: CASSQENYSYEQYF. CDR3 in DNA: TGTGCCAGCAGCCAAGAAAATTACTCCTACGAGCAGTACTTC.